The 14 T cell receptor beta chains below all came from one sample that was sequenced in a study of beta chain features in type 1 diabetes (dated by TCRdb to the late 2010s). The library was made by the immunoSEQ multiplex PCR assay. The entire isolated RNA was reverse transcribed using the High Capacity cDNA Reverse Transcription Kit, and thus expressed TCRB transcripts were sequenced. TCRdb retrieved this table from immuneACCESS and kept in-frame rearrangements only. Not all clones are present; in checked studies, unresolved V genes account for under half, and no reason is known for the remainder. This sample comprises roughly 300,000 clones, 13% to 15% of them detected only once. More than 6.5% of the sample is in the top ten clones. The specimen sequenced was central memory CD4+ T cells from blood. The receptor set was obtained from a young man in good health.

A few counts support this clone. A much bigger clone sits one base away, suggesting this may be a read error. The chain links TRBV5-6 to TRBJ2-7, with D possibly matching TRBD2 (5 bases). V was trimmed by 5 bases and J by 2 bases, leaving 8 bases between them. CDR1 and CDR2 from the germline V gene are SGHDT and YYEEEE. CDR3 length equals 12 residues. Here the CDR3 reads CASSSGTYEQYF. In DNA form, the CDR3 reads TGTGCCAGCAGTTCCGGGACCTACGAGCAGTACTTC. The full variable domain, rest sourced from reference TRBV5-6 and TRBJ2-7, is DAGVTQSPTHLIKTRGQQVTLRCSPKSGHDTVSWYQQALGQGPQFIFQYYEEEERQRGNFPDRFSGHQFPNYSSELNVNALLLGDSALYLCASSSGTYEQYFGPGTRLTVT.

Remarks on this clone: The identical CDR3 is also encoded by other nucleotide sequences in the sample. V gene TRBV9 combines with J gene TRBJ2-5; either TRBD1 or TRBD2 may supply D (5 bases each). The CDR3 is 15 amino acids. Trimming cost V 0 bases and J 1 base, with 10 bases left between them. Germline-derived CDR1 and CDR2 are SGDLS and YYNGEE. The CDR3 loop reads CASSVGRGGQETQYF. CDR3 in DNA: TGTGCCAGCAGCGTAGGACGTGGGGGCCAAGAGACCCAGTACTTC.

CDR3 region: CASSFDREAFF. The CDR3 DNA reads TGTGCCAGCAGCTTCGACAGGGAAGCTTTCTTT. The rearrangement links TRBV5-5 to TRBJ1-1; the D gene is possibly TRBD1 (6 bases). Germline lookup yields CDR1 SGHKS and CDR2 YYEKEE (reference sequence). V was shortened by 2 bases and J by 8 bases, with 7 bases between the two germline ends. The CDR3 extends over 11 amino acids.

The chain has TRBV6-6 and TRBJ2-5; D call uncertain. The V and J ends lost 5 bases and 9 bases respectively, with 10 bases between them. Germline values: CDR1 MNHNY, CDR2 SVGAGI (reference sequence). The length of the CDR3 is 11 residues. The CDR3 DNA reads as TGTGCCAGCAGTCCCAGTCGGGCCCAGTACTTC. This sequence encodes CASSPSRAQYF.

There are a few counts of this clone. The rearrangement links TRBV5-1 to TRBJ2-7; D is perhaps TRBD1 (5 bases). This CDR3 contains 12 residues. The V gene's germline CDR1 is SGHRS and CDR2 YFSETQ. The V gene lost 1 base and the J gene lost 3 bases, with 5 bases spanning the gap. The CDR3 nucleotides are TGCGCCAGCAGCTTGACAGGCTACGAGCAGTACGTC. It encodes CASSLTGYEQYV.

This clone turned up a few times. The V call is TRBV19, the J call TRBJ1-6, with no clear D. CDR1 is LNHDA and CDR2 is SQIVND in the germline V gene (reference sequence). The V gene lost 1 base and the J gene lost 5 bases, with 3 bases spanning the gap. The CDR3 totals 13 residues. The CDR3 coding sequence is TGTGCCAGTAGTATAGGGGATAATTCACCCCTCCACTTT. Protein product: CASSIGDNSPLHF.

This clone was found a few times. This rearrangement joins TRBV7-9 to TRBJ1-1; D remains ambiguous. The V gene lost 4 bases and the J gene lost 0 bases, with 12 bases spanning the gap. This CDR3 is 15 amino acids long. Germline V gives CDR1 SEHNR, CDR2 FQNEAQ (reference sequence). The CDR3 bases are TGTGCCAGCAGCTCCGGTAGAACGATGAACACTGAAGCTTTCTTT. Residues: CASSSGRTMNTEAFF.

The chain is built from TRBV19 and TRBJ2-2; the match to TRBD1 covers 8 bases. V gave up 6 bases and J gave up 4 bases; unmatched junction bases: 4. CDR1 and CDR2 from the germline V gene are LNHDA and SQIVND (reference sequence). The CDR3 has 14 amino acids. CDR3 protein: CASRRQGITGELFF. Here the CDR3 DNA reads TGTGCCAGTAGGAGACAGGGGATCACCGGGGAGCTGTTTTTT.

This clone was found a few times. The chain recombines TRBV29-1 with TRBJ1-3, with a possible D match to TRBD1 (5 bases). Trimming took 0 bases from V and 8 from J, leaving 11 bases between them. CDR1 is SQVTM and CDR2 is ANQGSEA in the germline V gene. The CDR3 has 13 amino acids. As DNA, the CDR3 is TGCAGCGTTGAAGATCACCAGGGTGACACCATATATTTT. This sequence encodes CSVEDHQGDTIYF.

This chain uses TRBV10-3 with TRBJ2-3; unclear D gene. The V end was cut by 2 bases, the J end by 8 bases, with 5 bases between. CDR1 is ENHRY, CDR2 SYGVKD, per germline. CDR3 size: 11 residues. This CDR3 is CAISEGATQYF. The CDR3 DNA sequence: TGTGCCATCAGTGAGGGTGCTACGCAGTATTTT.

CDR3 sequence: CASRVGSGDTQYF. The CDR3 bases are TGTGCCAGCAGGGTAGGGAGTGGAGATACGCAGTATTTT. The genes are TRBV5-6 and TRBJ2-3; tentatively, D is TRBD2 (5 bases). The CDR3 extends over 13 amino acids. Germline V gene lookup returns CDR1 SGHDT and CDR2 YYEEEE. Trimming cost V 5 bases and J 5 bases, with 12 bases left between them.

The chain couples TRBV7-2 to TRBJ2-2; D is perhaps TRBD2 (6 bases). The CDR3 covers 13 residues. V lost 1 base, J lost 7 bases, and 7 bases lay in between. The germline CDR1 and CDR2 sequences are SGHTA and FQGNSA. The DNA for the CDR3 is TGTGCCAGCAGCTTAGTCGGGGGCGGGGAGCTGTTTTTT. It is translated as CASSLVGGGELFF.

The chain recombines TRBV6-5 with TRBJ1-2; 7 bases are shared with TRBD1. The CDR3 spans 13 residues. Germline V gene lookup returns CDR1 MNHEY and CDR2 SVGAGI. Losses at the gene ends were 5 bases for V and 6 bases for J; bases not matched to a gene: 6. CDR3 bases: TGTGCCAGCAGTGCCAACAGGGGACATGGCTACACCTTC. It translates to CASSANRGHGYTF.

This clone has a count of ten or more. The chain has TRBV18 and TRBJ2-1, with a tentative D call TRBD1 (6 bases). This CDR3 is built from 16 residues. Trimming shortened V by 3 bases and J by 4 bases, and 16 bases separated the two germline ends. CDR1 KGHSH and CDR2 LQKENI come from the germline V gene. This CDR3 is CASSPVGGGGYNEQFF. The CDR3 DNA reads TGTGCCAGCTCACCCGTAGGGGGTGGTGGTTACAATGAGCAGTTCTTC.